This is a list of T cell receptor beta chains from one sample in a study of CXCR3-negative and CXCR3-positive naive CD8 T cells. From its re-call of the 5' RACE reads, TCRdb lists each CDR3 protein once, without DNA. The listing contains roughly 30,000 distinct CDR3 sequences. Input material: memory CD8+ T cells from blood. The source is a human donor in good health. Some clones in this sample may be carry-over from other donors' samples. The CDR3 runs from the conserved cysteine through the conserved F or W. Only part of the rows carry a size: once, few, many, or a class if the clone is expanded.

size	V	J	CDR3
NA	TRBV6-4	TRBJ2-2	CASSDSTSTGELFF
NA	TRBV21-1	TRBJ1-4	CASSKEQRVGEKLFF
NA	TRBV29-1	TRBJ2-1	CSVEGNDNEQFF
NA	TRBV27	TRBJ2-7	CASSSRVGASGEQYF
NA	TRBV14	TRBJ2-2	CASSQQGAIHLTPNTGELFF
NA	TRBV20-1	TRBJ2-7	CSARPLGDISYEQYF
NA	TRBV7-7	TRBJ2-2	CASSFNSAGPNTGELFF
NA	TRBV15	TRBJ2-7	CATSKGLAGDEQYF
NA	TRBV5-1	TRBJ2-3	CASSNPRLEASGGTDTQYF
NA	TRBV10-2	TRBJ1-1	CASSGFYSEAFF
NA	TRBV19	TRBJ1-5	CASSEYNQPQHF
NA	TRBV4-2	TRBJ1-2	CASSQANRPMGYTF
NA	TRBV15	TRBJ1-1	CATSRDEGPNMNTEAFF
NA	TRBV5-1	TRBJ2-7	CASGQEFYEQYF
NA	TRBV6-4	TRBJ2-1	CASSDRDGSYNEQFF
NA	TRBV20-1	TRBJ2-1	CSAFRGGGSSYNEQFF
NA	TRBV14	TRBJ2-3	CASSLGLAGLTDTQYF
NA	TRBV7-3	TRBJ2-3	CASSSAMTSGGLIPPHTDTQYF
NA	TRBV28	TRBJ2-1	CASSVIGHRAFNEQFF
NA	TRBV28	TRBJ1-4	CASSRTGEWEKLFF
NA	TRBV29-1	TRBJ2-5	CSAHGTGWETQYF
NA	TRBV25-1	TRBJ2-3	CASSGHGSSAQYF
NA	TRBV29-1	TRBJ2-5	CSVEGAPETQYF
NA	TRBV28	TRBJ2-4	CASSFAGELAKNIQYF
medium-sized	TRBV2	TRBJ2-1	CASWTAGANEQFF
NA	TRBV19	TRBJ1-1	CASSIGRDTYYTEAFF
NA	TRBV2	TRBJ2-7	CASSPPGTGYEQYF
NA	TRBV12-3/TRBV12-4	TRBJ2-7	CASSLALRLTDSGEQYF
NA	TRBV28	TRBJ2-7	CASSTGPPVYEQYF
NA	TRBV9	TRBJ2-5	CASGDNSGVYQETQYF
NA	TRBV12-3/TRBV12-4	TRBJ1-5	CASSLGGAGNQPQHF
NA	TRBV7-2	TRBJ2-7	CASRPTGGYEQYF
NA	TRBV12-3/TRBV12-4	TRBJ2-7	CASSLVEFDEQYF
NA	TRBV6-2/TRBV6-3	TRBJ2-3	CASSSLLAGRDTQYF
NA	TRBV20-1	TRBJ2-1	CSATGDHSYNEQFF
NA	TRBV4-2	TRBJ2-3	CASSLLAGVADTQYF
NA	TRBV28	TRBJ1-2	CASSLRQGGGYTF
NA	TRBV7-8	TRBJ1-5	CASTPRESNQPQHF
NA	TRBV12-3/TRBV12-4	TRBJ2-7	CASSLTSGDSYEQYF
NA	TRBV11-1	TRBJ2-1	CASSLATSGGNEQFF
NA	TRBV10-3	TRBJ2-1	CAISELASRRDLGNEQFF
NA	TRBV5-5	TRBJ2-7	CASSPGGLAYEQYF
NA	TRBV28	TRBJ2-2	CASSPDRGGAGELFF